This T cell receptor (beta chain) was identified in a study of blood T cell repertoires in COVID-19. Study-wide background: Samples representing acute and convalescent COVID-19 were sourced from the United States, Italy and Spain. T cells, B-cell-depleted T cells, or PBMCs supplied cDNA or gDNA.

Assay: immunoSEQ multiplex PCR; the TCRdb copy retains only in-frame clones and omits some. This table has 130,000 or so clones, about nine tenths appearing once. The trim removed 5 bases at V and 14 bases at J, leaving 11 bases unmatched. There are 13 residues in the CDR3. CDR1 is SGHNT, CDR2 YENEEA, per germline. The TCR originated in a man aged 45-65 years with acute or convalescent COVID-19. Source material: peripheral blood. The V and J genes are TRBV11-3 and TRBJ2-1, with 8 bases identical to TRBD2. The CDR3 bases are TGTGCCAGCAGCCCTAAGTCAGCGGGAGCTAAGTTCTTC. Its translation is CASSPKSAGAKFF.